This T cell receptor beta chain derives from a study of cytomegalovirus exposure and HLA in healthy donors. Whole-study findings and limits: It was in a later analysis that TCR association rates were seen to vary by HLA locus, highest for DRB1 and lowest for HLA-C. In a later analysis, several top co-occurrence clusters appeared linked to parvovirus B19, influenza, CMV and Epstein-Barr virus. HLA allele associations emerged for around 15,000 TCR beta sequences in a later analysis, at 0.05 false discovery rate. Specificity of a few CMV-associated chains for CMV antigens was verified in vitro.

Worth noting for this clone: Its antigen is unknown.

Germline V gene lookup returns CDR1 MNHEY and CDR2 SVGAGI. The V and J ends lost 0 bases and 1 base respectively, with 9 bases between them. This CDR3 has 15 residues. Primers: 60 Vbeta forward and 13 Jbeta reverse. Assay used: immunoSEQ multiplex PCR; TCRdb lists only in-frame clones, some missing. The data show some 120,000 clones, 15% to 20% seen once. V gene TRBV6-5 combines with J gene TRBJ1-2; tentative D call: TRBD1 (6 bases). This receptor was identified in a female donor in good health and CMV-seropositive. Sequencing was performed on PBMCs. CDR3 residues: CASSYSTGLNYGYTF. In DNA form, the CDR3 reads TGTGCCAGCAGTTACTCGACAGGCCTTAACTATGGCTACACCTTC.